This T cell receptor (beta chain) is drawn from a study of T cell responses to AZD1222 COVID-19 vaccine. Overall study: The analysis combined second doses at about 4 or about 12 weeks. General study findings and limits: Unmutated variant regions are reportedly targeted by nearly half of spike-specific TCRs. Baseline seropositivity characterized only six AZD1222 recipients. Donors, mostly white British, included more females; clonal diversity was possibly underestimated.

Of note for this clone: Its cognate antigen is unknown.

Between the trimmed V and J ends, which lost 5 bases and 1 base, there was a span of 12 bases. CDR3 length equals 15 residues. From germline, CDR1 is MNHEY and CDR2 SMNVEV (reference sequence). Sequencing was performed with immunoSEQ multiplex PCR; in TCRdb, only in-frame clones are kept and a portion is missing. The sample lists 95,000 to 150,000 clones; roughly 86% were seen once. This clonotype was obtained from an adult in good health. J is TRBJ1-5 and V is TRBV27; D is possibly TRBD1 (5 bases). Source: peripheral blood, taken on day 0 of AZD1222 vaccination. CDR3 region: CASSTDRDSNQPQHF. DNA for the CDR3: TGTGCCAGCAGTACCGACCGGGACAGCAATCAGCCCCAGCATTTT.